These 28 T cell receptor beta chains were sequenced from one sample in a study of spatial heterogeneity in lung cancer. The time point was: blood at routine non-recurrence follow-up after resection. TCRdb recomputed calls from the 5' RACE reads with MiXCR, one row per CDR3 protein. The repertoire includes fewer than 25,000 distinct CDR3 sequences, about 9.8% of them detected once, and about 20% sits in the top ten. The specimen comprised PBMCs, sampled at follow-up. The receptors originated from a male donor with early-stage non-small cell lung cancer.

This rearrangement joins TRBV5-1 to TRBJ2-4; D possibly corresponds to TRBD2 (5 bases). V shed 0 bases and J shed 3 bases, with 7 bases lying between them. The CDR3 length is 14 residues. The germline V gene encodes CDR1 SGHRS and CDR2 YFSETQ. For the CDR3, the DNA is TGCGCCAGCAGCTTGGCAGGAGGCAAAAACATTCAGTACTTC. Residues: CASSLAGGKNIQYF. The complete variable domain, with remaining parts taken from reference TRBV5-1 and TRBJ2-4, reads KAGVTQTPRYLIKTRGQQVTLSCSPISGHRSVSWYQQTPGQGLQFLFEYFSETQRNKGNFPGRFSGRQFSNSRSEMNVSTLELGDSALYLCASSLAGGKNIQYFGAGTRLSVL.

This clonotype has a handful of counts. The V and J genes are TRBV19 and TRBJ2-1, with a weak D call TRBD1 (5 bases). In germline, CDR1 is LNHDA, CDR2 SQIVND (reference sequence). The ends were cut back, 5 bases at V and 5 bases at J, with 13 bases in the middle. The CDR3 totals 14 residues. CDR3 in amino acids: CASSSGPTDNEQFF. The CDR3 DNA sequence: TGTGCCAGTAGTTCCGGCCCGACAGACAATGAGCAGTTCTTC.

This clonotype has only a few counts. The chain's CDR3 is CASSLGTGSGNTIYF. DNA of the CDR3: TGTGCCAGCAGCTTAGGGACAGGCTCTGGAAACACCATATATTTT. This rearrangement joins TRBV7-9 to TRBJ1-3, with TRBD1 identical over 7 bases. After removal of 1 base from V and 0 bases from J, the junction contained 0 bases not matched to a gene. From germline, CDR1 is SEHNR and CDR2 FQNEAQ (reference sequence). The CDR3 totals 15 residues.

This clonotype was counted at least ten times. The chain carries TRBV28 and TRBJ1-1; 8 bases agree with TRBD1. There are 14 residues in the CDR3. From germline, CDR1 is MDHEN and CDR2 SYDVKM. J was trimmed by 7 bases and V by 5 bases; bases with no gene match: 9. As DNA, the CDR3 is TGTGCCAGCAGTCCTACGACAGGGGCCGTTGAAGCTTTCTTT. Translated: CASSPTTGAVEAFF.

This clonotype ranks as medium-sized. CDR3 sequence reads: CASAVRGQGRYEQYF. CDR3 sequence (DNA): TGTGCCAGCGCCGTGAGAGGACAGGGAAGGTACGAGCAGTACTTC. V and J are TRBV5-4 and TRBJ2-7, with 8 bases matching TRBD1. In germline, CDR1 is SGHNT, CDR2 YYREEE (reference sequence). This CDR3 comprises 15 residues. The V segment lost 7 bases and the J segment 4 bases; nucleotides outside the gene matches: 13.

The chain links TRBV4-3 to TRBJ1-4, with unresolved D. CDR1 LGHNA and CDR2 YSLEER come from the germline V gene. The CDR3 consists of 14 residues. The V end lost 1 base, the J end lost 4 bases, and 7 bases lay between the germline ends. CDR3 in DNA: TGCGCCAGCAGCCAAGGGCAGATTAATGAAAAACTGTTTTTT. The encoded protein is CASSQGQINEKLFF.

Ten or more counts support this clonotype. CDR3 sequence reads: CHTGGLTEAFF. DNA for the CDR3: TGTCATACAGGGGGGCTTACTGAAGCTTTCTTT. This chain links TRBV7-9 with TRBJ1-1; TRBD1 aligns across 8 bases. This CDR3 is 11 amino acids long. Germline assignment: CDR1 SEHNR and CDR2 FQNEAQ (reference sequence).

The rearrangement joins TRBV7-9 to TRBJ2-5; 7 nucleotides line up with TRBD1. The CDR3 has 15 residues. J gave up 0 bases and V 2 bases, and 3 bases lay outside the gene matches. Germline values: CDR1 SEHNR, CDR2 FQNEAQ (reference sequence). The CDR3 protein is CASSLRDRDQETQYF. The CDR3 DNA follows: TGTGCCAGCAGCTTAAGAGACAGGGACCAAGAGACCCAGTACTTC.

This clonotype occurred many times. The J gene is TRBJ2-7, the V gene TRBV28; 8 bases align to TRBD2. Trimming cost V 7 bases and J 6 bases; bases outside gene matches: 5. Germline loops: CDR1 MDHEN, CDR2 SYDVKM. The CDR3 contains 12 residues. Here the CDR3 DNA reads TGTGCCAGCACCTCCCGGGAGGGCGAGCAGTACTTC. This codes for CASTSREGEQYF.

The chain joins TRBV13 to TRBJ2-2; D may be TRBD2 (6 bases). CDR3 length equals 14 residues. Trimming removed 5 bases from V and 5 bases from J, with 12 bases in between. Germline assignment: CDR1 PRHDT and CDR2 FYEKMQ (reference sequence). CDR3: CASSQDGGTGELFF. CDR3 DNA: TGTGCCAGCAGCCAGGACGGGGGTACCGGGGAGCTGTTTTTT.

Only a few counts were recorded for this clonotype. CDR3: CASSRSRDNQPQHF. The CDR3 DNA sequence: TGTGCCAGCTCACGAAGCAGGGACAATCAGCCCCAGCATTTT. The chain joins TRBV18 to TRBJ1-5, with D possibly TRBD1 on 5 matching bases. Trimming stripped 4 bases from V and 3 bases from J, with 10 bases between. Germline assignment: CDR1 KGHSH and CDR2 LQKENI. There are 14 residues in the CDR3.

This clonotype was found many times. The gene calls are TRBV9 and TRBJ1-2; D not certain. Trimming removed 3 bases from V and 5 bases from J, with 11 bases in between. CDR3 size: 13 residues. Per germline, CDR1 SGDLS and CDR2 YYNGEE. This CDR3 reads CASSGRRPYGYTF. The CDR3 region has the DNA TGTGCCAGCAGCGGAAGACGGCCGTATGGCTACACCTTC.

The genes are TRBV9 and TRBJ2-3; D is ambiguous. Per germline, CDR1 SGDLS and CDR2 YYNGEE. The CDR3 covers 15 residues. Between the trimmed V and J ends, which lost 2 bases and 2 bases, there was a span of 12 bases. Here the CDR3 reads CASSVGDTFTDTQYF. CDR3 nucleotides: TGTGCCAGCAGCGTCGGAGATACTTTCACAGATACGCAGTATTTT. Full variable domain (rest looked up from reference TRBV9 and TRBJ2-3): DSGVTQTPKHLITATGQRVTLRCSPRSGDLSVYWYQQSLDQGLQFLIQYYNGEERAKGNILERFSAQQFPDLHSELNLSSLELGDSALYFCASSVGDTFTDTQYFGPGTRLTVL.

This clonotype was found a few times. This chain's CDR3 is CSAKGRRYGYTF. CDR3 DNA sequence: TGCAGTGCTAAAGGAAGAAGATACGGCTACACCTTC. The genes are TRBV20-1 and TRBJ1-2; D gene uncertain. The CDR3 extends over 12 amino acids. Germline loops: CDR1 DFQATT, CDR2 SNEGSKA (reference sequence). The germline V and J ends were trimmed by 4 bases and 8 bases, with 14 bases remaining between them.

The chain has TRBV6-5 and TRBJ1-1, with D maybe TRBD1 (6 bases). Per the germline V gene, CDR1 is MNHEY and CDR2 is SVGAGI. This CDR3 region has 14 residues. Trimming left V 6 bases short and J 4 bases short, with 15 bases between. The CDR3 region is CASRKGQRLTEAFF. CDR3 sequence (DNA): TGTGCCAGCAGAAAAGGACAGAGGCTCACTGAAGCTTTCTTT.

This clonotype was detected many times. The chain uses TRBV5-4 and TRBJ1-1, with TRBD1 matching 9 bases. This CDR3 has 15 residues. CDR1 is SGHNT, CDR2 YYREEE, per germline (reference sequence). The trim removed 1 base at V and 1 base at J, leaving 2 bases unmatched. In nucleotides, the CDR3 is TGTGCCAGCAGCTTGCACAGGGGGCCGAACACTGAAGCTTTCTTT. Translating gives CASSLHRGPNTEAFF. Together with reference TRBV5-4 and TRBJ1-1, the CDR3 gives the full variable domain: ETGVTQSPTHLIKTRGQQVTLRCSSQSGHNTVSWYQQALGQGPQFIFQYYREEENGRGNFPPRFSGLQFPNYSSELNVNALELDDSALYLCASSLHRGPNTEAFFGQGTRLTVV.

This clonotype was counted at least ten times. For the CDR3, the DNA is TGTGCCAGCAGCATGGGGTCTCGGGAGCAGTACTTC. This sequence encodes CASSMGSREQYF. The chain recombines TRBV12-3 or TRBV12-4 with TRBJ2-7, with D unclear. There are 12 residues in the CDR3. Trimming removed 6 bases at V and 7 bases at J, with 13 bases between.

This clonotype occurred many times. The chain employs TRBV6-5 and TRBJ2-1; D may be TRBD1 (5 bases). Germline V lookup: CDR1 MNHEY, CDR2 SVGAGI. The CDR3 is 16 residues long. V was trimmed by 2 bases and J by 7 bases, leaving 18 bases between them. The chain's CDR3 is CASSYIKTVPGNEQFF. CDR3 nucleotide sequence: TGTGCCAGCAGTTACATTAAGACAGTCCCGGGTAATGAGCAGTTCTTC.

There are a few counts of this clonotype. This chain's CDR3 is CSGRRGGYQETQYF. Written as DNA, the CDR3 is TGCAGCGGACGGCGGGGGGGCTACCAAGAGACCCAGTACTTC. V gene TRBV29-1 combines with J gene TRBJ2-5, with 9 positions matching TRBD2. Trimming at V came to 7 bases and at J to 0 bases, leaving 6 bases not matched to a gene. In germline, CDR1 is SQVTM, CDR2 ANQGSEA. The CDR3 runs 14 residues.

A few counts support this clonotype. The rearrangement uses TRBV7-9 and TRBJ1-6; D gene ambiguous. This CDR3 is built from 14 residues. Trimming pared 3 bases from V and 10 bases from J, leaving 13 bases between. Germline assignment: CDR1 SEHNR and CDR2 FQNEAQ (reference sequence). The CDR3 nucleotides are TGTGCCAGCAGCTTCGTCGGGCCCGCCTCACCCCTCCACTTT. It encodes CASSFVGPASPLHF.

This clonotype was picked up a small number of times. The CDR3 nucleotides read TGCAGTGCTAGAGATTACGGATTCCTTTACAATGAGCAGTTCTTC. Its translation is CSARDYGFLYNEQFF. This chain uses TRBV20-1 with TRBJ2-1; unclear D gene. V dropped 0 bases and J dropped 4 bases, with 13 bases sitting between them. The CDR3 has 15 residues. The germline CDR1 and CDR2 sequences are DFQATT and SNEGSKA (reference sequence).

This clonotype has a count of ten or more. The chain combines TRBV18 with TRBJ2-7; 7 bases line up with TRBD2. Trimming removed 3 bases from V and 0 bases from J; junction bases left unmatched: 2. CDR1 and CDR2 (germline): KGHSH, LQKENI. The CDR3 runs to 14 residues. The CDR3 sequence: CASSPTGGSYEQYF. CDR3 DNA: TGTGCCAGCTCACCGACGGGGGGCTCCTACGAGCAGTACTTC.

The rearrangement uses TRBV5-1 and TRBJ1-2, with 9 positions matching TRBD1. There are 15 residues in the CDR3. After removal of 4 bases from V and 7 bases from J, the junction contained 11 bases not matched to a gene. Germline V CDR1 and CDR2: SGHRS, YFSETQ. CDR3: CASSTRTGAICGYTF. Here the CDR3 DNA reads TGCGCCAGCAGCACCAGGACAGGGGCAATATGTGGCTACACCTTC.

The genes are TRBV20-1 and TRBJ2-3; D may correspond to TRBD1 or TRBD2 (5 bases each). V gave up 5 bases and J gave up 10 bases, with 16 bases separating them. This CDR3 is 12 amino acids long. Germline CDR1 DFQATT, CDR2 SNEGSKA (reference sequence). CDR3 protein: CSAGPQEGSQYF. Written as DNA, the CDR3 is TGCAGTGCTGGTCCGCAAGAGGGGTCGCAGTATTTT.

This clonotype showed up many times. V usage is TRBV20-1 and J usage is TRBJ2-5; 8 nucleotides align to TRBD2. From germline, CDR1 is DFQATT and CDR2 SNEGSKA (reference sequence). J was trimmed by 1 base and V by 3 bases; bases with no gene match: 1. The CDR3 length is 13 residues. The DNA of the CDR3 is TGCAGTGCTAGCGGGGGGGCCCAAGAGACCCAGTACTTC. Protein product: CSASGGAQETQYF.

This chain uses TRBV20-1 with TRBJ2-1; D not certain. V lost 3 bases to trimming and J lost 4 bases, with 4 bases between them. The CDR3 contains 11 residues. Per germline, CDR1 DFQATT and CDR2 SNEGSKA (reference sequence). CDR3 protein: CSAREYNEQFF. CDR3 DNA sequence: TGCAGTGCTAGGGAGTACAATGAGCAGTTCTTC.

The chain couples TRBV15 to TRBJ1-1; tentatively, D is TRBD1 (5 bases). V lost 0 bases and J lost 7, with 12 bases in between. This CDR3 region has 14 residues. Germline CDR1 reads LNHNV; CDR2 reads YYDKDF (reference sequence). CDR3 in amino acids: CATSRDLQGGEAFF. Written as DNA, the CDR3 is TGTGCCACCAGCAGAGATCTGCAGGGAGGTGAAGCTTTCTTT.

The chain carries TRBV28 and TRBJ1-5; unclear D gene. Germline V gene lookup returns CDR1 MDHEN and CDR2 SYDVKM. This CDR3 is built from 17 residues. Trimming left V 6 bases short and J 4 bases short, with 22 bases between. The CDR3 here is CASRRPPVYRPNQPQHF. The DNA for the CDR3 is TGTGCCAGCAGGCGCCCCCCCGTGTACAGACCAAATCAGCCCCAGCATTTT.